The 19 T cell receptor beta chains below were found in one sample sequenced in a study of OX40 agonist ivuxolimab in advanced cancers. This table comes from immunoSEQ multiplex PCR, and its TCRdb copy is limited to in-frame clones, with some not included. The data contain more than 65,000 clones, about 86% of them singletons. The source was CD4+ or CD8+ T cells sorted from blood, collected in a trial of the OX40 agonist ivuxolimab. These receptors were taken from an adult with an advanced solid tumor such as melanoma, head and neck, liver or kidney cancer.

The chain links TRBV5-1 to TRBJ2-2; 8 positions match TRBD1. V was clipped by 5 bases and J by 5 bases; unmatched bases: 11. The CDR3 has 16 residues. CDR1 is SGHRS and CDR2 is YFSETQ in the germline V gene. The CDR3 nucleotides are TGCGCCAGCAGTTCGACAGACAGGGGAGGAACCGGGGAGCTGTTTTTT. Encoded protein: CASSSTDRGGTGELFF. The full variable domain, its missing parts supplied by reference TRBV5-1 and TRBJ2-2, is KAGVTQTPRYLIKTRGQQVTLSCSPISGHRSVSWYQQTPGQGLQFLFEYFSETQRNKGNFPGRFSGRQFSNSRSEMNVSTLELGDSALYLCASSSTDRGGTGELFFGEGSRLTVL.

In its sample, this clone was seen a few times. V and J are TRBV4-3 and TRBJ1-2; 7 bases line up with TRBD1. This CDR3 has 16 amino acids. Germline CDR1 reads LGHNA; CDR2 reads YSLEER. The ends lost 7 bases at V and 4 bases at J; junction bases unmatched: 15. CDR3 sequence: CASNPVGVGTAYGYTF. The CDR3, as DNA: TGCGCCAGCAACCCGGTTGGGGTCGGGACAGCCTATGGCTACACCTTC.

The CDR3 region is CASSQLEGSYNSPLHF. The CDR3 DNA sequence: TGTGCCAGCAGCCAACTTGAGGGGTCCTATAATTCACCCCTCCACTTT. The chain uses TRBV4-2 and TRBJ1-6, with a weak D call TRBD1 (5 bases). V was cut by 2 bases and J by 1 base, with 9 bases left in between. Germline V gives CDR1 LGHNA, CDR2 YNFKEQ. This CDR3 is built from 16 residues.

This chain uses TRBV7-3 with TRBJ1-6, with 11 bases aligning to TRBD1. The V segment lost 5 bases and the J segment 9 bases; nucleotides outside the gene matches: 6. Germline V gene lookup returns CDR1 SGHTA and CDR2 FQGTGA. The CDR3 runs 15 residues. CDR3 in DNA: TGTGCCAGCAGCCTCGGGACAGGGGGAGGTTCACCCCTCCACTTT. It yields the protein CASSLGTGGGSPLHF.

The rearrangement links TRBV18 to TRBJ2-7, with TRBD2 matching over 7 bases. The V and J ends lost 3 bases and 5 bases, in that order; junction bases with no gene match: 13. This CDR3 has 16 residues. Per the germline V gene, CDR1 is KGHSH and CDR2 is LQKENI. The CDR3 sequence is CASSPQDGLVLHEQYF. The CDR3 coding sequence is TGTGCCAGCTCACCGCAAGACGGACTAGTTTTGCACGAGCAGTACTTC.

The rearrangement links TRBV28 to TRBJ1-2; no clear D. V was trimmed by 2 bases and J by 4 bases, leaving 11 bases between them. There are 14 residues in the CDR3. Looked up from germline, CDR1 is MDHEN and CDR2 is SYDVKM. CDR3 sequence: CASSLGAHSYGYTF. The DNA of the CDR3 is TGTGCCAGCAGTTTAGGCGCCCACTCCTATGGCTACACCTTC.

The chain joins TRBV7-9 to TRBJ2-6, with TRBD1 identical over 8 bases. The V gene's germline CDR1 is SEHNR and CDR2 FQNEAQ (reference sequence). After removal of 6 bases from V and 0 bases from J, the junction contained 10 bases not matched to a gene. The CDR3 covers 18 residues. The CDR3 protein is CASSRTGRPLSGANVLTF. For the CDR3, the DNA is TGTGCCAGCAGTCGGACAGGGAGGCCTCTCTCTGGGGCCAACGTCCTGACTTTC.

CDR3 sequence: CASSQFRAGNSPLHF. CDR3 nucleotide sequence: TGCGCCAGCAGCCAATTTAGGGCTGGGAATTCACCCCTCCACTTT. V gene TRBV4-3 combines with J gene TRBJ1-6, with D unresolved. Germline lookup yields CDR1 LGHNA and CDR2 YSLEER. The CDR3 sequence is 15 residues long. Trimming shortened V by 2 bases and J by 7 bases, and 12 bases separated the two germline ends.

The V call is TRBV11-3, the J call TRBJ2-5; D gene ambiguous. The length of the CDR3 is 16 residues. The germline V and J ends were trimmed by 2 bases and 1 base, with 14 bases remaining between them. Germline V gene sequence: CDR1 SGHNT, CDR2 YENEEA. The CDR3 protein is CASSLTLWTRQETQYF. The DNA for the CDR3 is TGTGCCAGCAGCTTAACCCTCTGGACCCGCCAAGAGACCCAGTACTTC.

This chain uses TRBV5-1 with TRBJ2-2; D may be TRBD1 (5 bases). V was clipped by 6 bases and J by 0 bases, with 12 bases between them. CDR3 size: 15 residues. Germline V gene data show CDR1 as SGHRS and CDR2 as YFSETQ. The CDR3: CASTTDSPNTGELFF. The CDR3 nucleotides read TGCGCCAGCACTACCGACAGCCCGAACACCGGGGAGCTGTTTTTT.

A few counts support this clone. V gene TRBV4-2 combines with J gene TRBJ2-3; TRBD2 aligns across 8 bases. The length of the CDR3 is 19 residues. Trimming took 3 bases from V and 1 from J; bases not matched to a gene: 15. CDR1 is LGHNA and CDR2 is YNFKEQ in the germline V gene. The CDR3 is CASSHGLSEATSGTDTQYF. The CDR3, as DNA: TGTGCCAGCAGCCATGGGCTATCAGAAGCGACTAGCGGCACAGATACGCAGTATTTT.

This clone was seen a handful of times. V is TRBV5-5 and J is TRBJ1-2, with D perhaps TRBD1 (6 bases). The CDR3 is made up of 13 amino acids. Trimming removed 1 base from V and 4 bases from J, with 8 bases in between. The germline V gene has CDR1 SGHKS and CDR2 YYEKEE (reference sequence). CDR3 nucleotides: TGTGCCAGCAGCTTGCAGGGGCGCTATGGCTACACCTTC. The encoded protein is CASSLQGRYGYTF.

This rearrangement joins TRBV7-2 to TRBJ2-5; D is undetermined. The CDR3 runs 15 residues. Germline V gene sequence: CDR1 SGHTA, CDR2 FQGNSA. Deletions cut 1 base from V and 5 bases from J, with 14 bases between. The CDR3 DNA is TGTGCCAGCAGCTTAGTCGCGGTAGAATATGAGACCCAGTACTTC. Translated, it gives CASSLVAVEYETQYF.

The chain couples TRBV2 to TRBJ1-1; no reliable D call. Germline V gene data show CDR1 as SNHLY and CDR2 as FYNNEI. V lost 3 bases, J lost 3 bases, and 8 bases lay in between. The CDR3 has 13 residues. Written as DNA, the CDR3 is TGTGCCAGCAGTGATACGAGAGACACTGAAGCTTTCTTT. Amino acid sequence: CASSDTRDTEAFF.

The gene calls are TRBV11-2 and TRBJ1-2; D remains unclear. V was shortened by 8 bases and J by 3 bases, with 10 bases between the two germline ends. Germline V gene data show CDR1 as SGHAT and CDR2 as FQNNGV. The CDR3 is 12 amino acids. The DNA of the CDR3 is TGTGCCAGCCGAGCTAGGGACTATGGCTACACCTTC. It is translated as CASRARDYGYTF.

This chain joins TRBV5-1 and TRBJ2-5; D is uncertain. The CDR3 is made up of 13 amino acids. Trimming stripped 0 bases from V and 1 base from J, with 4 bases between. Germline assignment: CDR1 SGHRS and CDR2 YFSETQ. CDR3 sequence: CASSLDRQETQYF. CDR3 sequence (DNA): TGCGCCAGCAGCTTGGATCGCCAAGAGACCCAGTACTTC.

This clone was seen only once. J is TRBJ2-1 and V is TRBV14; D is possibly TRBD1 or TRBD2 (6 bases each). This CDR3 has 16 residues. Germline lookup yields CDR1 SGHDN and CDR2 FVKESK. The V end lost 6 bases, the J end lost 3 bases, and 18 bases lay between the germline ends. The CDR3 protein is CASRGSKGGHYNEQFF. The CDR3 bases are TGTGCCAGCAGGGGTTCTAAGGGGGGCCACTACAATGAGCAGTTCTTC.

V is TRBV5-1 and J is TRBJ1-1; TRBD1 matches at 7 bases. The trim removed 4 bases at V and 1 base at J, leaving 13 bases unmatched. CDR1 and CDR2 from the germline V gene are SGHRS and YFSETQ. CDR3 length: 17 residues. This CDR3 is CASSRSYAGTENTEAFF. DNA of the CDR3: TGCGCCAGCAGCCGCTCGTACGCCGGGACAGAGAACACTGAAGCTTTCTTT.

The J gene is TRBJ1-5, the V gene TRBV16; the match to TRBD1 covers 8 bases. In germline, CDR1 is KGHSY, CDR2 FQNENV. This CDR3 has 16 amino acids. The junction had 13 bases not matched to a gene; V was cut back by 4 bases and J by 8 bases. The CDR3 loop is CASSRRRTGTSEPQHF. Written as DNA, the CDR3 is TGTGCCAGCAGCCGACGTAGGACAGGGACTTCCGAGCCCCAGCATTTT.